This T cell receptor (beta chain) was found in a study of T cell responses to AZD1222 COVID-19 vaccine. Study-level points and caveats: With two AZD1222 doses given, Spike-specific TCR breadth and depth both rose.

V was cut by 1 base and J by 2 bases, with 7 bases left in between. Germline V gives CDR1 SQVTM, CDR2 ANQGSEA. CDR3 length: 13 amino acids. With regard to this clone: The antigen is undetermined.

Profiled with immunoSEQ multiplex PCR; TCRdb holds only in-frame clones, not every one. Of 86,000 or so clones in the sample, 90% were seen once. The input for sequencing was peripheral blood, taken on day 0 of AZD1222 vaccination. The sequence was obtained from an adult in good health. V and J are TRBV29-1 and TRBJ2-3, with D tentatively TRBD1 (5 bases). The CDR3 DNA reads TGCAGCGTTGAAGGACAGTTCACAGATACGCAGTATTTT. It yields the protein CSVEGQFTDTQYF.